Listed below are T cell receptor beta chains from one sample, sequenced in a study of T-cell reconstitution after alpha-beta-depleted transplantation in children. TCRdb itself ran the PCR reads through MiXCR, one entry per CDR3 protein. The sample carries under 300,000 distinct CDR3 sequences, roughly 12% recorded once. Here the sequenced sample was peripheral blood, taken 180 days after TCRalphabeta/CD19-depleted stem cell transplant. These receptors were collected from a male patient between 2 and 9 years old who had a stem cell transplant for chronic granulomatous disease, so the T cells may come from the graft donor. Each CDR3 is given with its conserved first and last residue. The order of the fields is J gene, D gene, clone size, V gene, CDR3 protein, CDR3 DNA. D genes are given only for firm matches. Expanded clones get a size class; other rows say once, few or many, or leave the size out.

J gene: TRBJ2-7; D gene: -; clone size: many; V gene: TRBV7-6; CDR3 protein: CASSPREGYEQYF; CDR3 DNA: TGTGCCAGCAGCCCCCGCGAGGGCTACGAGCAGTACTTC
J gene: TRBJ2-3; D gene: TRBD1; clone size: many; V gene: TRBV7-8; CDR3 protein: CASSPERQGADTQYF; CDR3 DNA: TGTGCCAGCAGCCCCGAGAGACAGGGGGCAGATACGCAGTATTTT
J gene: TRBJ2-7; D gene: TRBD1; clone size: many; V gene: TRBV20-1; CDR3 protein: CSASRDRARYEQYF; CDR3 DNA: TGCAGTGCCTCCCGGGACAGGGCCCGCTACGAGCAGTACTTC
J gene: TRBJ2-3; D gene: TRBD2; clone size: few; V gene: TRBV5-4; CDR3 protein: CASSQSGTSPDTQYF; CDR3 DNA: TGTGCCAGCAGTCAATCCGGGACTAGCCCTGATACGCAGTATTTT
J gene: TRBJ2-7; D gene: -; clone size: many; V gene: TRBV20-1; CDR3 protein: CSARPGAARGEQYF; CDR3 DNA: TGCAGTGCTAGACCCGGGGCAGCCCGGGGCGAGCAGTACTTC
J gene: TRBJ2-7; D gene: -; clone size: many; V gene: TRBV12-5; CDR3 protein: CASGLGRSYEQYF; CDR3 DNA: TGTGCTAGTGGGCTTGGACGCTCCTACGAGCAGTACTTC
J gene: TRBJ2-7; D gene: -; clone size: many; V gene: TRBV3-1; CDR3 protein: CASSVYQSSYEQYF; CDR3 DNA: TGTGCCAGCAGCGTGTACCAAAGCTCCTACGAGCAGTACTTC
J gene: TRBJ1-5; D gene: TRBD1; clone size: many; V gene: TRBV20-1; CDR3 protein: CSARTGSQPQHF; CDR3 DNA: TGCAGTGCTCGGACAGGTTCTCAGCCCCAGCATTTT
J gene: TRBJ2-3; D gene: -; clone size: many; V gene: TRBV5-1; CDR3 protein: CASSKTGTRRLDADTQYF; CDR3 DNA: TGCGCCAGCAGCAAAACAGGAACGCGGCGACTAGATGCAGATACGCAGTATTTT
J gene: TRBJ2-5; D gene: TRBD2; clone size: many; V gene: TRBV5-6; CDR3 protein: CASSLTSGGVQETQYF; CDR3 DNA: TGTGCCAGCAGCTTAACTAGCGGGGGTGTCCAAGAGACCCAGTACTTC
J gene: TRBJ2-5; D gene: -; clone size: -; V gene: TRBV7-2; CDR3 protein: CASSILETQYF; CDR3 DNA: TGTGCCAGCAGCATTCTCGAGACCCAGTACTTC
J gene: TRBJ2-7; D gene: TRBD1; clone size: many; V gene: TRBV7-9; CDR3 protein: CASSYYPGQSYEQYF; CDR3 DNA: TGTGCCAGCAGCTATTATCCGGGACAGTCCTACGAGCAGTACTTC
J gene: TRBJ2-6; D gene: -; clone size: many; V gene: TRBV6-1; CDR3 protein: CASSQAGASGANVLTF; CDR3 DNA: TGTGCCAGCAGTCAAGCAGGCGCCTCTGGGGCCAACGTCCTGACTTTC
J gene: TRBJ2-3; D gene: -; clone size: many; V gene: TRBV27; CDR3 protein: CASSLARGAFTDTQYF; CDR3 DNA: TGTGCCAGCAGTTTAGCCAGGGGGGCCTTCACAGATACGCAGTATTTT
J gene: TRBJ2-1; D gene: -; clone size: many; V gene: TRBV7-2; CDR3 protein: CASSLATGRFLYNEQFF; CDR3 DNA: TGTGCCAGCAGCTTAGCCACGGGCCGATTTCTATACAATGAGCAGTTCTTC
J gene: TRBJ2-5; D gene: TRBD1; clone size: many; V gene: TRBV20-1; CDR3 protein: CSARSGQGEDTQYF; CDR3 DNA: TGCAGTGCTAGATCCGGACAGGGAGAAGATACCCAGTACTTC
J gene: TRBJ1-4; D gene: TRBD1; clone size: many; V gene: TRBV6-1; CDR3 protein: CASSELGTGGLSNEKLFF; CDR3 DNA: TGTGCCAGCAGTGAACTAGGGACAGGGGGCTTGTCTAATGAAAAACTGTTTTTT
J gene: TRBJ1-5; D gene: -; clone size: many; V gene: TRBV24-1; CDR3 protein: CATSDTGLKQPQHF; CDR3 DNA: TGTGCCACCAGTGACACAGGGTTGAAGCAGCCCCAGCATTTT
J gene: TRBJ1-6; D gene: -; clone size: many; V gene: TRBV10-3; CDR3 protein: CAISDQQESPLHF; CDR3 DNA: TGTGCCATCAGTGATCAGCAAGAGTCACCCCTCCACTTT
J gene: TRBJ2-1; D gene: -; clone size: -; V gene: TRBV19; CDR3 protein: CASSIRAEQFF; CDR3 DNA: TGTGCCAGTAGTATTAGAGCAGAGCAGTTCTTC
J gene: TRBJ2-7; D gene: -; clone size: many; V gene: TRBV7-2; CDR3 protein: CASSFKGTPYYEQYF; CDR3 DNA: TGTGCCAGCAGCTTTAAAGGAACGCCCTACTACGAGCAGTACTTC
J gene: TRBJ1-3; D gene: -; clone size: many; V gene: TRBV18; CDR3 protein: CASSPGTTGNTIYF; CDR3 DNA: TGTGCCAGCTCCCCCGGGACGACTGGAAACACCATATATTTT
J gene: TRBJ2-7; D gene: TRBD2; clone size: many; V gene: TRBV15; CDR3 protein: CATSREPLAGALYEQYF; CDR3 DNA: TGTGCCACCAGCAGGGAGCCACTAGCGGGAGCGCTCTACGAGCAGTACTTC
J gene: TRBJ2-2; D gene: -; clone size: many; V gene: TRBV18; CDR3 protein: CASSPLPNTGELFF; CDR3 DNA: TGTGCCAGCTCACCACTTCCCAACACCGGGGAGCTGTTTTTT
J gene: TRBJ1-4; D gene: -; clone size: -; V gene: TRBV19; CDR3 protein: CASSMAATTNEKLFF; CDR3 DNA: TGTGCCAGTAGTATGGCGGCAACAACTAATGAAAAACTGTTTTTT
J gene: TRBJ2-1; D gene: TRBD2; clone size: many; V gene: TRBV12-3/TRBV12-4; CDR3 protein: CASSPREDQKFF; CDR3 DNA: TGTGCCAGCAGTCCGCGGGAGGACCAGAAGTTCTTC
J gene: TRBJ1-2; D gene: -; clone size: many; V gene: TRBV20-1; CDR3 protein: CSAKHPEGGYTF; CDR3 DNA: TGCAGTGCCAAACACCCTGAGGGGGGCTACACCTTC
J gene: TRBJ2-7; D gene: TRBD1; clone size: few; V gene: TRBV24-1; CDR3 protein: CAAGQGYEQYF; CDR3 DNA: TGTGCCGCCGGACAGGGCTACGAGCAGTACTTC
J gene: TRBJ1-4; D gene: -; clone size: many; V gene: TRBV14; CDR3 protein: CASSPDSRGEKLFF; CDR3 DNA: TGTGCCAGCAGCCCGGACAGTAGGGGTGAAAAACTGTTTTTT
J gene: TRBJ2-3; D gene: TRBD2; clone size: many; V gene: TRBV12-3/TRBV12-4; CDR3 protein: CASSPRTSGRGDTQYF; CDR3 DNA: TGTGCCAGCAGTCCCCGGACTAGCGGGAGGGGGGATACGCAGTATTTT